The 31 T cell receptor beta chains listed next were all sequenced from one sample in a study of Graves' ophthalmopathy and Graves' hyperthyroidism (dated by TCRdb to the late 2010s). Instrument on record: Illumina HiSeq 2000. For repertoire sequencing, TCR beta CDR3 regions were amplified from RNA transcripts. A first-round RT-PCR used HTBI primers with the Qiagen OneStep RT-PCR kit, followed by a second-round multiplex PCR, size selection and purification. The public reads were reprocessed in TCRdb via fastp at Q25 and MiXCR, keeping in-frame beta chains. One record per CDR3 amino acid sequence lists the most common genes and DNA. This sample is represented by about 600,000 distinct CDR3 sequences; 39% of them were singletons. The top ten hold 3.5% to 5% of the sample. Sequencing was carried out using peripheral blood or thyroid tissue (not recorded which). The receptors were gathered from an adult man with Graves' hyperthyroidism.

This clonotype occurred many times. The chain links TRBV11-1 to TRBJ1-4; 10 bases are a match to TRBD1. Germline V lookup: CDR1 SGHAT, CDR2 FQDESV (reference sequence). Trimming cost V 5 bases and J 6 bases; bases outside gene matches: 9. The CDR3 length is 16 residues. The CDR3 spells CASSNDGGTGDEKLFF. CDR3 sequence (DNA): TGTGCCAGCAGCAACGACGGGGGGACAGGGGATGAAAAACTGTTTTTT. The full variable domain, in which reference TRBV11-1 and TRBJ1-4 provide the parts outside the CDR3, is EAEVAQSPRYKITEKSQAVAFWCDPISGHATLYWYRQILGQGPELLVQFQDESVVDDSQLPKDRFSAERLKGVDSTLKIQPAELGDSAMYLCASSNDGGTGDEKLFFGSGTQLSVL.

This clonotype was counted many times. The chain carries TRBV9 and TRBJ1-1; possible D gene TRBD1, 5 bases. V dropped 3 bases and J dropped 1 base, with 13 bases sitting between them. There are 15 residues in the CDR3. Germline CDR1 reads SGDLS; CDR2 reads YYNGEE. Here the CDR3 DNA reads TGTGCCAGCAGCGAGCTCAGGGTGGGGAACACTGAAGCTTTCTTT. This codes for CASSELRVGNTEAFF.

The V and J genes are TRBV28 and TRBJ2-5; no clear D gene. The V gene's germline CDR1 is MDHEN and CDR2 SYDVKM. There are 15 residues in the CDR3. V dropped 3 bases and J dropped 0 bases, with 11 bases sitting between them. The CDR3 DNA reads TGTGCCAGCAGTTTCTCAGGACGAGACCAAGAGACCCAGTACTTC. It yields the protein CASSFSGRDQETQYF.

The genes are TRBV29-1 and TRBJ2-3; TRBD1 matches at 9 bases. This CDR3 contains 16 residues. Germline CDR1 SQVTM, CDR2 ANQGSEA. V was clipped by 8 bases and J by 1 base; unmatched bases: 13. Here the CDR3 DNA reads TGCAGCACCGGGCGGACAGGGGATGTCGGCACAGATACGCAGTATTTT. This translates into CSTGRTGDVGTDTQYF.

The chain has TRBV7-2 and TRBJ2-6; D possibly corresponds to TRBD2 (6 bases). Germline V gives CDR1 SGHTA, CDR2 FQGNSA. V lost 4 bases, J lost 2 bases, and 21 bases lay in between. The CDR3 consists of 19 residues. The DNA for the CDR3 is TGTGCCAGCAGCTACCCGAGATACCCCGCGGGGCCTGGGGCCAACGTCCTGACTTTC. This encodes CASSYPRYPAGPGANVLTF.

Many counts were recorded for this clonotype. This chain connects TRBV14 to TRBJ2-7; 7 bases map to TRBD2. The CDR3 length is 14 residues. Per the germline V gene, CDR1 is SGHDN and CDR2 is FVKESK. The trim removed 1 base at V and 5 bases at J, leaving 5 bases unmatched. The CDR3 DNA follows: TGTGCCAGCAGCCAAGGGCGGGGGTCTAACGAGCAGTACTTC. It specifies CASSQGRGSNEQYF. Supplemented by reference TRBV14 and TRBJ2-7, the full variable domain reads EAGVTQFPSHSVIEKGQTVTLRCDPISGHDNLYWYRRVMGKEIKFLLHFVKESKQDESGMPNNRFLAERTGGTYSTLKVQPAELEDSGVYFCASSQGRGSNEQYFGPGTRLTVT.

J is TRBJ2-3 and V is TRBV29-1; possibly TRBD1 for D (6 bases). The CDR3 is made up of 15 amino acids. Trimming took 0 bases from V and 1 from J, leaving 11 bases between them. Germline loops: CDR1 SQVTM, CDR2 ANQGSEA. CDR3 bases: TGCAGCGTTGAAGATCCGGCAGGGGGCACAGATACGCAGTATTTT. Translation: CSVEDPAGGTDTQYF.

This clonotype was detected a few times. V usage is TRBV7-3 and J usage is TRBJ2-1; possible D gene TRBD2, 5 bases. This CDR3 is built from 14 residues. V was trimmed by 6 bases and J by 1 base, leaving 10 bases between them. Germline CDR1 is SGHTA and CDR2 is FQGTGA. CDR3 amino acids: CASSVGGSYNEQFF. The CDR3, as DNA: TGTGCCAGCAGTGTCGGCGGGTCCTACAATGAGCAGTTCTTC.

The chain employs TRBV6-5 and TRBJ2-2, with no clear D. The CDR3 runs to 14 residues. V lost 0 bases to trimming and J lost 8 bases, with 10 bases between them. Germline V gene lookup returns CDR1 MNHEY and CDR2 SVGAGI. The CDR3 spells CASSYSGFGGELFF. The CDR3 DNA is TGTGCCAGCAGTTACTCGGGGTTTGGTGGGGAGCTGTTTTTT.

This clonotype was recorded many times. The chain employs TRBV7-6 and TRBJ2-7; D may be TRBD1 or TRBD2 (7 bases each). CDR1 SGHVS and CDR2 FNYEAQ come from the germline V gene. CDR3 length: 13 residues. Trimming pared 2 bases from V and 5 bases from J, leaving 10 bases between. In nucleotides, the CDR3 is TGTGCCAGCAGCTTACCAGGGGGGGACGAGCAGTACTTC. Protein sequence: CASSLPGGDEQYF.

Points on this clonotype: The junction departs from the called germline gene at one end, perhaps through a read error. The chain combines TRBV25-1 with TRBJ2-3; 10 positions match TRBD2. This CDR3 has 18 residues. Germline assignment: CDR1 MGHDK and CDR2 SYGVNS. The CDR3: CACSSTGASSGGTDTQYF. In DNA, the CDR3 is TGTGCCTGCAGTTCCACGGGAGCTTCTAGCGGGGGAACAGATACGCAGTATTTT.

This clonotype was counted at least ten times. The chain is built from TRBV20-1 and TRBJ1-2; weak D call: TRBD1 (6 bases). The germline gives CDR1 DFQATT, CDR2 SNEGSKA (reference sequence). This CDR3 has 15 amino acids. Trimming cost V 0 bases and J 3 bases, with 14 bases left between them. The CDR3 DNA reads TGCAGTGCTAGAGACACCTGGACAGACGACTATGGCTACACCTTC. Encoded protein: CSARDTWTDDYGYTF.

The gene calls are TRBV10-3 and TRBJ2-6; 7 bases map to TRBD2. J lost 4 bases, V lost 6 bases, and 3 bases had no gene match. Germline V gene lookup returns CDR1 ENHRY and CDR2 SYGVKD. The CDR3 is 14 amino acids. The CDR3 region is CAIRPGLGANVLTF. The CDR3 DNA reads TGTGCCATCAGACCGGGACTAGGGGCCAACGTCCTGACTTTC.

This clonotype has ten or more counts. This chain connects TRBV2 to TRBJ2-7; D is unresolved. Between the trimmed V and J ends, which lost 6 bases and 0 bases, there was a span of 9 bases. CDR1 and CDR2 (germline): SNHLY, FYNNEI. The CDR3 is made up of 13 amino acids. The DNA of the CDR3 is TGTGCCAGCAGGGGGTCGAGCTCCTACGAGCAGTACTTC. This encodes CASRGSSSYEQYF.

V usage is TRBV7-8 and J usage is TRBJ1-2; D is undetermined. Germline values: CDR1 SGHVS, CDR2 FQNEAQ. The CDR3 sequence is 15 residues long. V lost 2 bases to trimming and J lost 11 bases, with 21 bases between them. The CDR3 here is CASSLLTSGDVTYTF. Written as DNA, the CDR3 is TGTGCCAGCAGCTTATTGACTAGCGGGGATGTAACTTACACCTTC.

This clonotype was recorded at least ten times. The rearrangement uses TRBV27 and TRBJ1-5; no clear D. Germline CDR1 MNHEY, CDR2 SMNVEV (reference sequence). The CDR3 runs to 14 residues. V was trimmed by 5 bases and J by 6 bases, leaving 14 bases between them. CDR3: CASSASWGGQPQHF. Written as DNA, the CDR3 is TGTGCCAGCAGTGCGTCGTGGGGAGGTCAGCCCCAGCATTTT.

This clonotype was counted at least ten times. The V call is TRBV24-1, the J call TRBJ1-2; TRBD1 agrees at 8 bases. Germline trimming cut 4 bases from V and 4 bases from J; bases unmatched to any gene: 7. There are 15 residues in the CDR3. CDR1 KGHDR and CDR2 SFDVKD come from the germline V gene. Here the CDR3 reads CATSETGQGGYGYTF. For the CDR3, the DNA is TGTGCCACCAGTGAAACTGGACAGGGTGGCTATGGCTACACCTTC.

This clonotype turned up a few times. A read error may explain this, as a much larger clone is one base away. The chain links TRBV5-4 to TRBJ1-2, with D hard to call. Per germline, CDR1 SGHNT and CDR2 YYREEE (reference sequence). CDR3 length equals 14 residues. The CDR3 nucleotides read TGTGCCAGCAGTGCGACACCCCCTAACTATGGCCACACCTTC. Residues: CASSATPPNYGHTF.

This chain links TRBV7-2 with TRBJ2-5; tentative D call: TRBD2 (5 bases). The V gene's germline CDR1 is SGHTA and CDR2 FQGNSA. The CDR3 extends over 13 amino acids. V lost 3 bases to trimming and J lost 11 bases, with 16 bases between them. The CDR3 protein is CASSFDYTDTQYF. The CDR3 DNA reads TGTGCCAGCAGCTTCGACTACACAGATACGCAGTACTTC. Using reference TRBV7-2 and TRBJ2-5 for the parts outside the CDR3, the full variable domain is GAGVSQSPSNKVTEKGKDVELRCDPISGHTALYWYRQSLGQGLEFLIYFQGNSAPDKSGLPSDRFSAERTGGSVSTLTIQRTQQEDSAVYLCASSFDYTDTQYFGPGTRLLVL.

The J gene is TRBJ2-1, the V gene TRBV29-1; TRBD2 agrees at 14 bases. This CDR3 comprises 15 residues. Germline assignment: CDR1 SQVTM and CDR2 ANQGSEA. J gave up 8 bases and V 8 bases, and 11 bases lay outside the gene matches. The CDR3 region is CSTVMGLAGVHEQFF. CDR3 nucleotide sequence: TGCAGCACTGTAATGGGACTAGCGGGAGTCCATGAGCAGTTCTTC.

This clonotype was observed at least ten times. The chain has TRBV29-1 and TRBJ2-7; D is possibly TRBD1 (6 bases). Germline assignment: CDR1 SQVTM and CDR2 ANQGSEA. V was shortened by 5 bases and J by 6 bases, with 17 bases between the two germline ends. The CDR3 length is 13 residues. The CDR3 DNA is TGCAGCGTTCTACCCAGGGGTGAGCTCGAGCAGTACTTC. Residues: CSVLPRGELEQYF.

CDR3 residues: CATSEGGTSSEQYF. The CDR3 DNA reads TGTGCCACCAGTGAGGGGGGGACTAGCAGTGAGCAGTACTTC. The gene calls are TRBV24-1 and TRBJ2-7, with 9 bases fitting TRBD2. The V gene's germline CDR1 is KGHDR and CDR2 SFDVKD. There are 14 residues in the CDR3. Trimming cost V 4 bases and J 7 bases; bases outside gene matches: 7.

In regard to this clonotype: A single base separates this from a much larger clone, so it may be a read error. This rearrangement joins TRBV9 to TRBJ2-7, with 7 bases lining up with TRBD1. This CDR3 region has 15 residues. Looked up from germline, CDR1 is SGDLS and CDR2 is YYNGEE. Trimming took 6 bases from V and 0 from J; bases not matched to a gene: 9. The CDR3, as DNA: TGTGCCAGCAACGCGAGACAGGGATTCTCCTACGAGCAGTACTTC. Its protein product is CASNARQGFSYEQYF.

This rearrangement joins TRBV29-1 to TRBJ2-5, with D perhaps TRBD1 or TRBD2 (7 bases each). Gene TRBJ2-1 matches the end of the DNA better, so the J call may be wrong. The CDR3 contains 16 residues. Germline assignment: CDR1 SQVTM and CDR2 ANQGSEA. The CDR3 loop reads CSVETSGTAGSNEQFF. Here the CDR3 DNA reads TGCAGCGTTGAAACAAGCGGGACAGCAGGCTCCAATGAGCAGTTCTTC.

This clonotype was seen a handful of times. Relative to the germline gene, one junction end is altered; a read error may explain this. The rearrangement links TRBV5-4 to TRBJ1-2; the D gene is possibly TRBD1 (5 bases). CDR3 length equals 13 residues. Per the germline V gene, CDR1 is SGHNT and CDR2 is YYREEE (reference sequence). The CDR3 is CVSSPDSNYGYTF. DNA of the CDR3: TGTGTCAGCAGCCCCGACAGTAACTATGGCTACACCTTC.

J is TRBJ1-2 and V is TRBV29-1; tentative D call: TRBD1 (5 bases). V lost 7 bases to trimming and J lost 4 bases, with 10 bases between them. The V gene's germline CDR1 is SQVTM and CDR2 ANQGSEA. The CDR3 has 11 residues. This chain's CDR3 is CSGGRVYGYTF. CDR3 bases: TGCAGCGGGGGACGGGTCTATGGCTACACCTTC.

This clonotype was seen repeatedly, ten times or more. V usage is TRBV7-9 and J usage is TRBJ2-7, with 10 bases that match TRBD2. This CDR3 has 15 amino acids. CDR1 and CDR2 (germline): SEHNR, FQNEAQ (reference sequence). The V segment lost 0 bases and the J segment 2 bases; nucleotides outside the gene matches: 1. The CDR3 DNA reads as TGTGCCAGCAGCTTAGCACTAGCGGGAACCTACGAGCAGTACTTC. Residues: CASSLALAGTYEQYF.

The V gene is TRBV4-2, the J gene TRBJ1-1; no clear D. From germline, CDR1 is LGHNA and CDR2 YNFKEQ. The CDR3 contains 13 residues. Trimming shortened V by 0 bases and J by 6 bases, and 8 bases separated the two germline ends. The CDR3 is CASSQDSNSEAFF. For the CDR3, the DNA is TGTGCCAGCAGCCAAGATTCTAACTCTGAAGCTTTCTTT.

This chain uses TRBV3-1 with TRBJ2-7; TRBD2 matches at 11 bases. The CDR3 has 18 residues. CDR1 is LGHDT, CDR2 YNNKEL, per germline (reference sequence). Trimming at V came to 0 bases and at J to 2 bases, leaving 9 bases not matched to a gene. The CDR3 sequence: CASSQEGLAGGSPYEQYF. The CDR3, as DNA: TGTGCCAGCAGCCAAGAGGGCCTAGCGGGAGGTTCGCCCTACGAGCAGTACTTC.

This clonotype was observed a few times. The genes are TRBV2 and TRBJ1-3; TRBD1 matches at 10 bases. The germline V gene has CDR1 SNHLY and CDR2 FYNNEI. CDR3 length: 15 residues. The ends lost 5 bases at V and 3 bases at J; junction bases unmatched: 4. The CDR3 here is CASSLDRGVGNTIYF. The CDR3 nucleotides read TGTGCCAGCAGTTTGGACAGGGGGGTTGGAAACACCATATATTTT.

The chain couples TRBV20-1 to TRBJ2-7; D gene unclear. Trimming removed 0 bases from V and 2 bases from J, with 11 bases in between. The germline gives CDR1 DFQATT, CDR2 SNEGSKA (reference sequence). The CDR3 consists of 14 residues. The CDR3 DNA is TGCAGTGCTAGAGATGGGGTACTACCCTACGAGCAGTACTTC. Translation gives CSARDGVLPYEQYF.